This TCR beta chain stems from a study of blood T cell repertoires in COVID-19. The length of the CDR3 is 14 residues. The V end was cut by 6 bases, the J end by 4 bases, with 15 bases between. The germline CDR1 and CDR2 sequences are MNHEY and SVGAGI. Sequencing was performed with immunoSEQ multiplex PCR; in TCRdb, only in-frame clones are kept and a portion is missing. The sample holds about 98,000 clones, over 70% seen once. The sequence was collected from a man aged 60 to 75 with acute or convalescent COVID-19. The chain has TRBV6-5 and TRBJ1-2; D uncertain. Material for sequencing was peripheral blood. The CDR3 sequence: CASRTSPGSYGYTF. The CDR3 nucleotides are TGTGCCAGCAGGACCTCACCAGGCTCCTATGGCTACACCTTC.